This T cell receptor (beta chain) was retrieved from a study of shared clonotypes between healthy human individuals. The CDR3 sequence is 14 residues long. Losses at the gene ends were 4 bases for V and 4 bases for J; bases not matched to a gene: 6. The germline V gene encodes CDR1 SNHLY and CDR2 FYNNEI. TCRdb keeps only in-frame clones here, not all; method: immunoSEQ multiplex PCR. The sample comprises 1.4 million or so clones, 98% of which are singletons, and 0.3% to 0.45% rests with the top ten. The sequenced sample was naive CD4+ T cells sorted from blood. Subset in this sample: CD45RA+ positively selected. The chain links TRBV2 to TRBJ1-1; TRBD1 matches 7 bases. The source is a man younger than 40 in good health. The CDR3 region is CASSGQGFSTEAFF. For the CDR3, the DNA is TGTGCCAGCAGTGGACAGGGTTTCAGCACTGAAGCTTTCTTT.